The 4 T cell receptor beta chains given below trace back to one sample, sequenced in a study of molecular identifiers for immune sequencing clone quantification. TCRdb re-derived calls from the PCR reads in MiXCR, one entry per CDR3 protein. The data show about 54,000 distinct CDR3 sequences, 20% to 25% seen once. The sample was naive CD8+ T cells from blood, with Jurkat cell RNA spiked in. Subset specified: FACS-sorted CD8+CD4-CCR7+CD45RA+ naive T cells. These receptor sequences come from a human donor in good health. Some libraries in this study had Jurkat cell RNA spiked in.

This clonotype showed up many times. The chain is built from TRBV19 and TRBJ2-2, with 8 bases identical to TRBD1. The germline gives CDR1 LNHDA, CDR2 SQIVND (reference sequence). The CDR3 covers 18 residues. V shed 0 bases and J 5 bases; nucleotides not matched to a gene: 11. The CDR3 sequence is CASSIDGQGFNRTGELFF. In DNA, the CDR3 is TGTGCCAGTAGTATAGATGGACAGGGATTTAATAGGACCGGGGAGCTGTTTTTT.

This clonotype was seen just once. This may arise from a read error, as a much more abundant clone is one base away. The CDR3 here is CASEPLTGDAQYF. CDR3 bases: TGTGCCAGCGAACCATTAACGGGGGACGCGCAGTACTTC. J is TRBJ2-7 and V is TRBV11-2, with a possible D match to TRBD2 (6 bases). The length of the CDR3 is 13 residues. The V end lost 8 bases, the J end lost 9 bases, and 20 bases lay between the germline ends. Germline CDR1 reads SGHAT; CDR2 reads FQNNGV.

This clonotype was observed once. Being one base from a much bigger clone, this may be a read error. The chain carries TRBV9 and TRBJ2-1; TRBD2 might be the D (5 bases). Per the germline V gene, CDR1 is SGDLS and CDR2 is YYNGEE. This CDR3 has 15 amino acids. The chain's CDR3 is CVSSVGSADYNEQFF. The CDR3 DNA follows: TGTGTCAGCAGCGTAGGATCAGCGGACTACAATGAGCAGTTCTTC.

Notes on this clonotype: This may be a read error, as it is one base from a much larger clone. The CDR3 coding sequence is TGTGCCAGCAGCGTAGTTACTGGGACTAGCTATGCAGATACGCGGTATTTT. Protein: CASSVVTGTSYADTRYF. The rearrangement links TRBV9 to TRBJ2-3, with TRBD2 identical over 9 bases. Looked up from germline, CDR1 is SGDLS and CDR2 is YYNGEE. The CDR3 consists of 17 residues.